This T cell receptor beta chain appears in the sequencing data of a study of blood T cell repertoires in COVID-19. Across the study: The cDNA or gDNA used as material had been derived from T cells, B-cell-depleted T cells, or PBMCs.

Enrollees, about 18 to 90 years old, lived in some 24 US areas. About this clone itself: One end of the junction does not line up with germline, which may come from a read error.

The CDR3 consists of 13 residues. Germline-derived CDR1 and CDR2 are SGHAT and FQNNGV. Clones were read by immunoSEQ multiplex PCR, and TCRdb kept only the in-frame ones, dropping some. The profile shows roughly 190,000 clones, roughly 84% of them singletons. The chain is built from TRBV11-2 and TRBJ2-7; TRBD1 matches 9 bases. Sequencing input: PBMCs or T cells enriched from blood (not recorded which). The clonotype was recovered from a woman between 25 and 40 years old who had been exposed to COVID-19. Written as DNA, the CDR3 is TGTGCCAGCAGCCTAGACAGGGGGTACGAGCAGTACTTC. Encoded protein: CASSLDRGYEQYF.